This TCR beta chain was observed in a study of radiation and T cells in renal cell carcinoma. Time point of the sample: blood 4 weeks post-SBRT, at nephrectomy. Treatment described: 15 Gy SBRT to primary tumor, nephrectomy 4 weeks later. Looked up from germline, CDR1 is WNHNN and CDR2 is SYGVQD (reference sequence). V shed 6 bases and J 6 bases; nucleotides not matched to a gene: 4. CDR3 length equals 13 residues. Points from the study as a whole: Without pretreatment biopsies, baseline tumor clonotype presence was undetermined.

The data were produced by immunoSEQ multiplex PCR, yet TCRdb's version contains in-frame clones alone and is incomplete. In the table there are about 140,000 clones, 75% to 90% of which are singletons. This clone was found a few times. As yet, its antigen is unknown. The source material was blood, sampled from a patient whose treatment included radiotherapy and nephrectomy. The source of this sequence is a woman aged 45 to 65 with renal cell carcinoma. The V and J genes are TRBV10-1 and TRBJ2-2; 7 positions match TRBD2. The CDR3 bases are TGCGCCAGCAGCCTCACTAGCGCCGGGGAGCTGTTTTTT. Translating gives CASSLTSAGELFF.